This is a list of T cell receptor beta chains from one sample in a study of radiation and T cells in renal cell carcinoma. Generated by immunoSEQ multiplex PCR, the TCRdb table keeps only in-frame clones and is missing some. The sample holds 120,000 to 150,000 clones, 75% to 90% seen once. The specimen comprised blood, sampled from a patient whose treatment included radiotherapy and nephrectomy. These receptors all come from a woman in her fifties or sixties with renal cell carcinoma. Both conserved end residues are part of each CDR3. The D gene is left open where the match is weak. Rows give clone size only sometimes, using once, few, many, or a class for an expanded clone.

NA,TRBV5-1,15,TRBJ1-4,NA,CASSLRPGEDEKLFF,TGCGCCAGCAGCTTACGTCCAGGGGAGGATGAAAAACTGTTTTTT
NA,TRBV27,13,TRBJ2-3,NA,CASSRSQSDTQYF,TGTGCCAGCAGTCGAAGTCAGTCAGATACGCAGTATTTT
many,TRBV7-9,18,TRBJ1-4,NA,CASSPRGGPYIRGEKLFF,TGTGCCAGCAGCCCCCGCGGTGGCCCCTATATACGGGGAGAAAAACTGTTTTTT
NA,TRBV28,12,TRBJ1-2,NA,CASRGAGYGYTF,TGTGCCAGCAGAGGGGCGGGGTATGGCTACACCTTC
NA,TRBV29-1,14,TRBJ2-3,TRBD1,CSVGRTGPVDTQYF,TGCAGCGTTGGCCGGACAGGGCCAGTGGATACGCAGTATTTT
NA,TRBV28,12,TRBJ1-2,TRBD1,CASGDRDDGYTF,TGTGCCAGCGGGGACAGGGATGATGGCTACACCTTC
NA,TRBV27,14,TRBJ2-2,NA,CASSLTLGSGELFF,TGTGCCAGCAGTTTAACCCTAGGCTCCGGGGAGCTGTTTTTT
NA,TRBV5-6,16,TRBJ2-5,TRBD2,CASSQGLAGTVGTQYF,TGTGCCAGCAGCCAGGGACTAGCGGGGACCGTGGGGACCCAGTACTTC
NA,TRBV11-2,18,TRBJ1-3,TRBD1,CASSLGPWTGGSGNTIYF,TGTGCCAGCAGCTTAGGACCCTGGACAGGGGGCTCTGGAAACACCATATATTTT
NA,TRBV4-1,14,TRBJ2-5,NA,CASSQGGASETQYF,TGCGCCAGCAGCCAAGGTGGGGCGTCTGAGACCCAGTACTTC
NA,TRBV6-4,15,TRBJ1-4,NA,CASRSPGVINEKLFF,TGTGCCAGCAGGAGCCCAGGGGTCATTAATGAAAAACTGTTTTTT
NA,TRBV7-9,19,TRBJ2-7,TRBD2,CASSSGGLAGDPVMDEQYF,TGTGCCAGCAGCTCAGGGGGACTAGCGGGAGATCCCGTCATGGACGAGCAGTACTTC
NA,TRBV4-3,13,TRBJ2-7,TRBD2,CASSRREGHEQYF,TGCGCCAGCAGTCGCCGGGAGGGCCACGAGCAGTACTTC
NA,TRBV5-1,14,TRBJ2-2,NA,CASSLNGNTGELFF,TGCGCCAGCAGCTTGAACGGGAACACCGGGGAGCTGTTTTTT
NA,TRBV7-9,15,TRBJ1-2,TRBD1,CASSHRDRFNYGYTF,TGTGCCAGCAGCCATCGGGACAGATTTAACTATGGCTACACCTTC
few,TRBV4-1,13,TRBJ2-1,NA,CASSQGRSNEQFF,TGCGCCAGCAGCCAAGGACGGAGCAATGAGCAGTTCTTC
once,TRBV7-2,14,TRBJ1-5,NA,CASRSGTTGQPQHF,TGTGCCAGCAGATCCGGGACAACGGGGCAGCCCCAGCATTTT
NA,TRBV9,18,TRBJ1-1,NA,CASSPHLTPDVLNTEAFF,TGTGCCAGCAGCCCCCATCTGACACCCGACGTCCTGAACACTGAAGCTTTCTTT
once,TRBV11-1,13,TRBJ1-2,NA,CASSFGVDYGYTF,TGTGCCAGCAGTTTCGGGGTAGACTATGGCTACACCTTC
NA,TRBV6-5,16,TRBJ1-3,TRBD1,CASSLQGARSGNTIYF,TGTGCCAGCAGTTTACAGGGGGCACGTTCTGGAAACACCATATATTTT
NA,TRBV5-1,15,TRBJ2-5,NA,CASSFRGPGRETQYF,TGCGCCAGCAGCTTCCGCGGCCCAGGAAGAGAGACCCAGTACTTC
NA,TRBV23-1,13,TRBJ1-4,TRBD1,CASSRRDREKLFF,TGCGCCAGCAGTCGCCGGGACAGGGAAAAACTGTTTTTT
once,TRBV9,17,TRBJ1-3,TRBD1,CASSVDPGQISGNTIYF,TGTGCCAGCAGCGTTGATCCGGGACAGATCTCTGGAAACACCATATATTTT
NA,TRBV10-2,14,TRBJ1-6,NA,CASSEPLNNSPLHF,TGCGCCAGCAGTGAGCCCCTGAATAATTCACCCCTCCACTTT
NA,TRBV7-2,15,TRBJ2-7,TRBD1,CASSLAPDRGYEQYF,TGTGCCAGCAGCTTAGCTCCGGACAGGGGTTACGAGCAGTACTTC
NA,TRBV25-1,14,TRBJ1-1,NA,CASSQTGMNTEAFF,TGTGCCAGCAGCCAGACAGGCATGAACACTGAAGCTTTCTTT
NA,TRBV5-6,18,TRBJ2-5,TRBD2,CASSSIGLGLAGFKTQYF,TGTGCCAGCAGTTCGATCGGGCTGGGCCTAGCGGGATTCAAGACCCAGTACTTC
NA,TRBV27,13,TRBJ2-7,NA,CASSLALSYEQYF,TGTGCCAGCAGTTTGGCACTCTCCTACGAGCAGTACTTC
once,TRBV7-2,14,TRBJ1-2,TRBD1,CASSLGGTGYGYTF,TGTGCCAGCAGCTTAGGGGGGACAGGGTATGGCTACACCTTC
NA,TRBV13,12,TRBJ1-4,NA,CASSLGEEKLFF,TGTGCCAGCAGCTTAGGAGAAGAAAAACTGTTTTTT
once,TRBV11-3,14,TRBJ2-3,NA,CASSSGSSTDTQYF,TGTGCCAGCAGCTCCGGGTCTAGCACAGATACGCAGTATTTT
NA,TRBV7-2,14,TRBJ2-7,TRBD2,CASSSTSGSYEQYF,TGTGCCAGCAGTTCGACTAGCGGATCCTACGAGCAGTACTTC
once,TRBV5-6,12,TRBJ1-2,NA,CASSPGNYGYTF,TGTGCCAGCAGTCCCGGTAACTATGGCTACACCTTC
NA,TRBV27,19,TRBJ2-3,NA,CASSLSPEEGLPSTDTQYF,TGTGCCAGCAGTTTATCCCCGGAGGAGGGCCTCCCCTCCACAGATACGCAGTATTTT
NA,TRBV4-1,17,TRBJ1-5,NA,CASSPAPASKVNQPQHF,TGCGCCAGCAGCCCGGCCCCCGCCTCGAAGGTCAATCAGCCCCAGCATTTT
NA,TRBV11-2,14,TRBJ2-7,NA,CASTKRTDSYEQYF,TGTGCCAGCACAAAACGAACAGACTCCTACGAGCAGTACTTC
once,TRBV9,15,TRBJ2-1,NA,CASSAGSGSYNEQFF,TGTGCCAGCAGCGCGGGTTCAGGGTCCTACAATGAGCAGTTCTTC
NA,TRBV5-1,15,TRBJ2-2,TRBD1,CASSVQGARTGELFF,TGCGCCAGCAGCGTACAGGGGGCGAGAACCGGGGAGCTGTTTTTT
NA,TRBV6-5,14,TRBJ1-2,NA,CASSRTDSPRGYTF,TGTGCCAGCAGCAGGACCGATTCTCCCCGGGGCTACACCTTC
NA,TRBV7-2,15,TRBJ1-2,TRBD1,CASSPRTGGSYGYTF,TGTGCCAGCAGCCCCCGGACAGGGGGTTCCTATGGCTACACCTTC
NA,TRBV7-2,13,TRBJ2-1,TRBD2,CASSSDPGGEQFF,TGTGCCAGCAGCTCGGATCCGGGGGGTGAGCAGTTCTTC
NA,TRBV6-5,11,TRBJ2-5,NA,CASSWGQTQYF,TGTGCCAGCAGTTGGGGCCAGACCCAGTACTTC
NA,TRBV7-9,16,TRBJ1-2,TRBD1,CASTQGGGAGENGYTF,TGTGCCAGCACCCAGGGAGGGGGCGCAGGAGAAAATGGCTACACCTTC
NA,TRBV19,16,TRBJ2-3,TRBD2,CASSMAQGGGTDTQYF,TGTGCCAGTAGTATGGCGCAGGGAGGGGGCACAGATACGCAGTATTTT
NA,TRBV11-3,13,TRBJ2-7,NA,CASSLGPSYEQYF,TGTGCCAGCAGCTTAGGACCCTCCTACGAGCAGTACTTC
NA,TRBV14,14,TRBJ2-5,NA,CASSPRTGKETQYF,TGTGCCAGCAGCCCCAGAACTGGTAAAGAGACCCAGTACTTC
NA,TRBV6-4,14,TRBJ2-2,TRBD1,CASSAGTETGELFF,TGTGCCAGCAGCGCCGGGACAGAAACCGGGGAGCTGTTTTTT
NA,TRBV6-5,16,TRBJ1-2,TRBD1,CASSSFSTGGGYGYTF,TGTGCCAGCAGTTCGTTTTCGACAGGGGGCGGCTATGGCTACACCTTC
NA,TRBV7-2,16,TRBJ2-5,NA,CASSRSRDGNRETQYF,TGTGCCAGCAGTAGATCCCGGGACGGTAACCGGGAGACCCAGTACTTC
NA,TRBV7-2,16,TRBJ2-5,TRBD2,CASSSVSSGSWETQYF,TGTGCCAGCAGCTCCGTTTCAAGCGGGAGTTGGGAGACCCAGTACTTC
NA,TRBV5-1,15,TRBJ2-3,NA,CASSLSLDLTDTQYF,TGCGCCAGCAGCTTGTCACTAGACCTCACAGATACGCAGTATTTT
NA,TRBV7-2,15,TRBJ2-2,NA,CASSLIAGETEELFF,TGTGCCAGCAGCTTAATCGCGGGTGAGACAGAGGAGCTGTTTTTT
NA,TRBV2,12,TRBJ2-7,NA,CASSVSQGEQYF,TGTGCCAGCAGTGTCAGCCAGGGCGAGCAGTACTTC